This TCR beta chain is from a study of OX40 agonist ivuxolimab in advanced cancers. This CDR3 has 14 residues. Trimming shortened V by 3 bases and J by 5 bases, and 10 bases separated the two germline ends. Per germline, CDR1 MNHEY and CDR2 SMNVEV (reference sequence). Measured with immunoSEQ multiplex PCR; TCRdb has only the in-frame clones, and not every one. The sample has about 80,000 clones; around four fifths are singletons. The chain employs TRBV27 and TRBJ1-4; D remains ambiguous. The receptor was isolated from an adult with an advanced solid tumor such as melanoma, head and neck, liver or kidney cancer. Specimen: CD4+ or CD8+ T cells sorted from blood, collected in a trial of the OX40 agonist ivuxolimab. The CDR3 DNA is TGTGCCAGCAGTTTTCCTGGGCCCAATGAAAAACTGTTTTTT. It specifies CASSFPGPNEKLFF.